These T cell receptor beta chains were read from a single sample in a study of T-cell memory formation after mild COVID-19. TCRdb reprocessed the 5' RACE reads with MiXCR, giving one entry per CDR3 protein. The sample has about 150,000 distinct CDR3 sequences, approximately 15% seen once; the top ten hold about 14%. Sequenced sample: PBMCs or a T cell subset sorted from them (not recorded which). The receptors derive from an adult woman who had mild COVID-19 (a few samples of this study predate the infection). Cell type and time point are not known. Both conserved end residues are part of each CDR3. A D gene is named only where the DNA matches it firmly. Clone size is shown for a subset of rows, as once, few, many or a class of expanded clone.

j_call: TRBJ2-1
clone_size: few
v_call: TRBV12-3/TRBV12-4
d_call: TRBD2
cdr3_aa: CASSRRTSGRREQFF
cdr3_nt: TGTGCCAGCAGTAGACGGACTAGCGGGAGAAGAGAGCAGTTCTTC

j_call: TRBJ1-5
clone_size: .
v_call: TRBV12-3/TRBV12-4
d_call: .
cdr3_aa: CASSLGHPPYSNQPQHF
cdr3_nt: TGTGCCAGCAGTTTGGGGCACCCTCCCTATAGCAATCAGCCCCAGCATTTT

j_call: TRBJ2-7
clone_size: .
v_call: TRBV6-1
d_call: TRBD1
cdr3_aa: CASRPGQGVSYEQYF
cdr3_nt: TGTGCCAGCAGGCCCGGACAGGGGGTCTCCTACGAGCAGTACTTC

j_call: TRBJ2-2
clone_size: once
v_call: TRBV12-3/TRBV12-4
d_call: TRBD1
cdr3_aa: CSSSQWDRGTGELFF
cdr3_nt: TGTTCCAGCAGTCAATGGGACAGGGGCACCGGGGAGCTGTTTTTT

j_call: TRBJ2-1
clone_size: many
v_call: TRBV7-6
d_call: TRBD2
cdr3_aa: CASTPTSGVDDEQFF
cdr3_nt: TGTGCCAGCACCCCGACTAGCGGAGTAGACGATGAGCAGTTCTTC

j_call: TRBJ1-1
clone_size: .
v_call: TRBV29-1
d_call: TRBD1
cdr3_aa: CSAGTAEAFF
cdr3_nt: TGCAGCGCCGGGACAGCTGAAGCTTTCTTT

j_call: TRBJ2-1
clone_size: .
v_call: TRBV5-1
d_call: .
cdr3_aa: CASSLISEGLGEQFF
cdr3_nt: TGCGCCAGCAGCTTGATTAGTGAGGGGCTGGGTGAGCAGTTCTTC

j_call: TRBJ1-2
clone_size: .
v_call: TRBV12-3/TRBV12-4
d_call: .
cdr3_aa: CASTLYSDLTDLYGYTF
cdr3_nt: TGTGCCAGCACCCTTTACTCCGATTTGACAGACCTCTATGGCTACACCTTC

j_call: TRBJ2-1
clone_size: .
v_call: TRBV19
d_call: TRBD1
cdr3_aa: CASSPTDRVGNEQFF
cdr3_nt: TGTGCCAGTAGTCCAACGGACAGGGTTGGCAATGAGCAGTTCTTC

j_call: TRBJ2-3
clone_size: many
v_call: TRBV18
d_call: TRBD2
cdr3_aa: CASSPEAGGSTDTQYF
cdr3_nt: TGTGCCAGCTCACCCGAAGCGGGGGGAAGCACAGATACGCAGTATTTT

j_call: TRBJ1-4
clone_size: few
v_call: TRBV5-1
d_call: .
cdr3_aa: CASSLDGARGEKLFF
cdr3_nt: TGCGCCAGCAGCTTGGACGGCGCGCGGGGTGAAAAACTGTTTTTT

j_call: TRBJ2-2
clone_size: few
v_call: TRBV3-1
d_call: .
cdr3_aa: CASSQDWNTGELFF
cdr3_nt: TGTGCCAGCAGCCAAGATTGGAATACCGGGGAGCTGTTTTTT

j_call: TRBJ1-1
clone_size: .
v_call: TRBV5-1
d_call: .
cdr3_aa: CASSPGYSGNTEAFF
cdr3_nt: TGCGCCAGCAGCCCGGGTTACTCTGGGAACACTGAAGCTTTCTTT

j_call: TRBJ2-1
clone_size: .
v_call: TRBV5-1
d_call: .
cdr3_aa: CASSLSLSGQTYNEQFF
cdr3_nt: TGCGCCAGCAGCTTGTCACTTTCGGGACAAACCTACAATGAGCAGTTCTTC

j_call: TRBJ1-1
clone_size: .
v_call: TRBV5-1
d_call: .
cdr3_aa: CASSLRGDYTEAFF
cdr3_nt: TGCGCCAGCAGCTTGAGGGGGGATTACACTGAAGCTTTCTTT

j_call: TRBJ2-7
clone_size: .
v_call: TRBV5-6
d_call: TRBD2
cdr3_aa: CASSSGTSGEQYF
cdr3_nt: TGTGCCAGCAGCTCCGGGACTAGCGGAGAGCAGTACTTC

j_call: TRBJ1-5
clone_size: many
v_call: TRBV24-1
d_call: .
cdr3_aa: CATSDTYSRTNQPQHF
cdr3_nt: TGTGCCACCAGTGACACCTACTCTAGGACCAATCAGCCCCAGCATTTT

j_call: TRBJ2-1
clone_size: few
v_call: TRBV4-1
d_call: TRBD2
cdr3_aa: CASSQQIAGNYNEQFF
cdr3_nt: TGCGCCAGCAGCCAACAAATAGCGGGGAACTACAATGAGCAGTTCTTC

j_call: TRBJ2-5
clone_size: .
v_call: TRBV11-2
d_call: .
cdr3_aa: CASSLDLGETQYF
cdr3_nt: TGTGCCAGCAGCTTAGATCTAGGGGAGACCCAGTACTTC

j_call: TRBJ2-7
clone_size: .
v_call: TRBV18
d_call: .
cdr3_aa: CASSPRDRSSEQYF
cdr3_nt: TGTGCCAGCTCACCCCGGGACCGTTCCTCCGAGCAGTACTTC

j_call: TRBJ2-1
clone_size: few
v_call: TRBV11-2
d_call: TRBD2
cdr3_aa: CASSSPGLAGYEQFF
cdr3_nt: TGTGCCAGCAGCTCACCCGGACTAGCGGGCTATGAGCAGTTCTTC

j_call: TRBJ2-3
clone_size: .
v_call: TRBV29-1
d_call: TRBD1
cdr3_aa: CSVGGQGAWDTQYF
cdr3_nt: TGCAGCGTTGGGGGACAGGGGGCTTGGGATACGCAGTATTTT

j_call: TRBJ2-7
clone_size: few
v_call: TRBV14
d_call: .
cdr3_aa: CASSQAGQTYEQYF
cdr3_nt: TGTGCCAGCAGCCAAGCGGGACAAACCTACGAGCAGTACTTC

j_call: TRBJ2-7
clone_size: .
v_call: TRBV27
d_call: TRBD1
cdr3_aa: CASSSPYKTGGDEQYF
cdr3_nt: TGTGCCAGCAGTTCTCCTTATAAGACAGGGGGGGACGAGCAGTACTTC

j_call: TRBJ2-2
clone_size: .
v_call: TRBV4-3
d_call: TRBD2
cdr3_aa: CASSQVFGTITGELFF
cdr3_nt: TGCGCCAGCAGCCAAGTATTTGGGACTATCACCGGGGAGCTGTTTTTT

j_call: TRBJ2-7
clone_size: .
v_call: TRBV25-1
d_call: TRBD2
cdr3_aa: CASTQGAGAQYF
cdr3_nt: TGTGCCAGCACCCAAGGGGCGGGAGCGCAGTACTTC

j_call: TRBJ2-4
clone_size: .
v_call: TRBV29-1
d_call: .
cdr3_aa: CSVELAKNIQYF
cdr3_nt: TGCAGCGTTGAACTAGCCAAAAACATTCAGTACTTC

j_call: TRBJ2-7
clone_size: .
v_call: TRBV20-1
d_call: .
cdr3_aa: CSARDKRRSYEQYF
cdr3_nt: TGCAGTGCTAGAGATAAGCGACGCTCCTACGAGCAGTACTTC

j_call: TRBJ1-2
clone_size: few
v_call: TRBV20-1
d_call: TRBD1
cdr3_aa: CSARQGALLGYTF
cdr3_nt: TGCAGTGCCAGACAGGGGGCGCTTCTTGGCTACACCTTC

j_call: TRBJ1-2
clone_size: .
v_call: TRBV5-1
d_call: .
cdr3_aa: CASTTGPGYGYTF
cdr3_nt: TGCGCCAGCACTACAGGACCGGGCTATGGCTACACCTTC

j_call: TRBJ1-1
clone_size: few
v_call: TRBV18
d_call: .
cdr3_aa: CASSPYRAGNTEAFF
cdr3_nt: TGTGCCAGCTCACCCTACAGGGCCGGGAACACTGAAGCTTTCTTT

j_call: TRBJ2-1
clone_size: few
v_call: TRBV5-1
d_call: TRBD1
cdr3_aa: CASSLGTGRYNEQFF
cdr3_nt: TGCGCCAGCAGCTTAGGGACAGGGAGATACAATGAGCAGTTCTTC

j_call: TRBJ1-4
clone_size: .
v_call: TRBV6-5
d_call: TRBD1
cdr3_aa: CASRGQGRGEKLFF
cdr3_nt: TGTGCCAGCAGGGGACAGGGGCGAGGTGAAAAACTGTTTTTT

j_call: TRBJ2-7
clone_size: many
v_call: TRBV7-9
d_call: .
cdr3_aa: CASSLGDNYEQYF
cdr3_nt: TGTGCCAGCAGCTTGGGGGACAACTACGAGCAGTACTTC

j_call: TRBJ2-3
clone_size: .
v_call: TRBV7-9
d_call: .
cdr3_aa: CASRRGLTDTQYF
cdr3_nt: TGTGCCAGCAGAAGGGGCCTTACAGATACGCAGTATTTT

j_call: TRBJ2-1
clone_size: few
v_call: TRBV20-1
d_call: TRBD1
cdr3_aa: CSASTQGGYNEQFF
cdr3_nt: TGCAGTGCCTCCACACAGGGGGGTTATAATGAGCAGTTCTTC

j_call: TRBJ1-6
clone_size: .
v_call: TRBV5-6
d_call: .
cdr3_aa: CASSVLHHNGSPLHF
cdr3_nt: TGTGCCAGCAGCGTTCTTCACCACAACGGTTCACCCCTCCACTTT

j_call: TRBJ1-2
clone_size: .
v_call: TRBV6-6
d_call: TRBD1
cdr3_aa: CASTPGRGPYGYTF
cdr3_nt: TGTGCCAGCACTCCGGGTAGGGGGCCCTATGGCTACACCTTC

j_call: TRBJ2-7
clone_size: .
v_call: TRBV9
d_call: .
cdr3_aa: CASSTNRDGQVYEQYF
cdr3_nt: TGTGCCAGCAGCACCAACCGGGACGGCCAGGTATACGAGCAGTACTTC

j_call: TRBJ2-3
clone_size: .
v_call: TRBV5-6
d_call: TRBD2
cdr3_aa: CASSLWSGRRGTDTQYF
cdr3_nt: TGTGCCAGCAGCTTGTGGAGCGGGAGGAGAGGCACAGATACGCAGTATTTT

j_call: TRBJ2-7
clone_size: .
v_call: TRBV9
d_call: .
cdr3_aa: CASSVLGDSYEQYF
cdr3_nt: TGTGCCAGCAGCGTACTGGGAGACTCCTACGAGCAGTACTTC

j_call: TRBJ2-7
clone_size: .
v_call: TRBV5-6
d_call: .
cdr3_aa: CASSFPGGSYEQYF
cdr3_nt: TGTGCCAGCAGCTTCCCCGGCGGCTCCTACGAGCAGTACTTC

j_call: TRBJ2-7
clone_size: .
v_call: TRBV19
d_call: TRBD1
cdr3_aa: CASSMDRGRRYEQYF
cdr3_nt: TGTGCCAGTTCTATGGACAGGGGCCGACGTTACGAGCAGTACTTC

j_call: TRBJ2-7
clone_size: .
v_call: TRBV7-9
d_call: .
cdr3_aa: CASSVTFGSVNEQYF
cdr3_nt: TGTGCCAGCAGCGTCACATTCGGCAGCGTCAACGAGCAGTACTTC

j_call: TRBJ1-1
clone_size: .
v_call: TRBV18
d_call: .
cdr3_aa: CASSPPPDGNLAEAFF
cdr3_nt: TGTGCCAGCTCACCACCGCCAGACGGGAATCTCGCTGAAGCTTTCTTT

j_call: TRBJ1-6
clone_size: .
v_call: TRBV13
d_call: .
cdr3_aa: CASRSYNSPLHF
cdr3_nt: TGTGCCAGCAGATCCTATAATTCACCCCTCCACTTT

j_call: TRBJ2-5
clone_size: .
v_call: TRBV24-1
d_call: .
cdr3_aa: CATSGVVGQETQYF
cdr3_nt: TGTGCCACCAGTGGTGTCGTCGGGCAAGAGACCCAGTACTTC

j_call: TRBJ2-7
clone_size: few
v_call: TRBV9
d_call: .
cdr3_aa: CASSPRRGFAEQYF
cdr3_nt: TGTGCCAGCAGCCCGCGTCGGGGGTTCGCCGAGCAGTACTTC